Below, one TCR beta chain is given with its context. This sample was taken from a study of glioma-infiltrating T cells after dendritic cell vaccination. Germline-derived CDR1 and CDR2 are LGHNA and YNFKEQ. CDR3 length equals 16 residues. Trimming cost V 4 bases and J 0 bases, with 15 bases left between them. Time point given: after dendritic cell vaccination, including at tumor progression/relapse. The immunoSEQ assay amplified TCRB CDR3 from up to about 2 ug DNA. The primer mix had 60 V beta and 13 J beta primers. The method was immunoSEQ multiplex PCR; TCRdb's version includes in-frame clones alone and lacks a portion of them. The profile shows approximately 90,000 clones, over 75% of them singletons.

This receptor was taken from a human donor with glioblastoma. The source material was blood, sampled after dendritic cell vaccination. V is TRBV4-2 and J is TRBJ1-1; D is unresolved. The CDR3 DNA is TGTGCCAGCAGCCTCGTCCGGGGAGACCTGAACACTGAAGCTTTCTTT. Its protein is CASSLVRGDLNTEAFF.